One and the same sample provided the 4 T cell receptor beta chains below, sequenced in a study of technical replicates of blood from a handful of donors. The table came from immunoSEQ multiplex PCR; TCRdb's copy has only in-frame clones and leaves some out. The sample contains around 80,000 clones, 89% of which appear only once. Input material: T cells isolated from PBMCs. Every receptor here comes from a human donor in good health.

CDR3 residues: CASSSRGTPNQPQHF. CDR3 DNA sequence: TGTGCCAGCAGCTCTCGAGGGACACCCAATCAGCCCCAGCATTTT. The chain couples TRBV27 to TRBJ1-5; TRBD1 might be the D (6 bases). Trimming took off 6 bases at V and 3 bases at J, with 15 bases between the two ends. CDR1 and CDR2 (germline): MNHEY, SMNVEV (reference sequence). The CDR3 consists of 15 residues.

The chain carries TRBV2 and TRBJ2-7; perhaps TRBD1 as D (6 bases). Deletions cut 8 bases from V and 0 bases from J, with 11 bases between. This CDR3 contains 13 residues. The germline V gene has CDR1 SNHLY and CDR2 FYNNEI. The CDR3 DNA is TGTGCCAGCTTAAGACAGGTCTCCTACGAGCAGTACTTC. This sequence encodes CASLRQVSYEQYF.

The V and J genes are TRBV5-1 and TRBJ2-7, with TRBD2 matching over 7 bases. Germline V gene data show CDR1 as SGHRS and CDR2 as YFSETQ. This CDR3 is built from 14 residues. The J segment lost 4 bases and the V segment lost 7 bases, leaving 11 bases of the junction unmatched. CDR3 in DNA: TGCGCCAGCGGACTAGTTCAAGCCTATTACGAGCAGTACTTC. Amino acids: CASGLVQAYYEQYF.

This sequence joins TRBV13 and TRBJ1-2; 7 nucleotides align to TRBD1. CDR1 is PRHDT and CDR2 is FYEKMQ in the germline V gene (reference sequence). With V trimmed by 5 bases and J by 4 bases, 10 bases remained unmatched. The CDR3 totals 15 residues. This CDR3 is CASSLGTDLPYGYTF. CDR3 bases: TGTGCCAGCAGCCTCGGGACAGATCTTCCCTATGGCTACACCTTC.